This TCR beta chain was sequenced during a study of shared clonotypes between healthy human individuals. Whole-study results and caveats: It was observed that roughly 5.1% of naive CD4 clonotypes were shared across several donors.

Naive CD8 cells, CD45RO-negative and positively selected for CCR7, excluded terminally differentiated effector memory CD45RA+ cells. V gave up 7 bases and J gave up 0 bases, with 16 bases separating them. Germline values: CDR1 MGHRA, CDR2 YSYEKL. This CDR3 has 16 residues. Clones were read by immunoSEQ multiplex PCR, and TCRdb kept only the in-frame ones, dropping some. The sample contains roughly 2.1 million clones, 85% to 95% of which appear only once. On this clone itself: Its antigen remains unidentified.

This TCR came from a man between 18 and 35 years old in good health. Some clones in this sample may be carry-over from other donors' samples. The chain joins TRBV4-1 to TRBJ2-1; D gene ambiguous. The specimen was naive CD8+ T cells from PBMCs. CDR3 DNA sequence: TGCGCCAGCACACGGACCAGGTTCAGCTCCTACAATGAGCAGTTCTTC. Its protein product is CASTRTRFSSYNEQFF.